These T cell receptor beta chains were read from a single sample in a study of blood T cell repertoires in COVID-19. The protocol was immunoSEQ multiplex PCR, while the TCRdb copy is restricted to in-frame clones and leaves out a portion. The data show about 110,000 clones, roughly 70% seen once. Sequencing input: peripheral blood. These TCRs come from a human donor with acute or convalescent COVID-19. The donor label of this sample is uncertain. The CDR3 runs from the conserved cysteine through the conserved F or W. A D gene is named only where the DNA matches it firmly. The size of a clone is reported for some rows only, either as once, few or many, or as a class for expanded clones.

>-|TRBD1|TRBV24-1|TRBJ2-6
CATSDPTGNGANVLTF
TGTGCCACCAGTGACCCGACAGGGAATGGGGCCAACGTCCTGACTTTC
>once|-|TRBV6-5|TRBJ2-6
CASSPTGSGANVLTF
TGTGCCAGCAGTCCTACAGGGAGCGGGGCCAACGTCCTGACTTTC
>few|-|TRBV19|TRBJ1-5
CASSIAAGNQPQHF
TGTGCCAGTAGTATAGCGGCAGGTAATCAGCCCCAGCATTTT
>once|TRBD2|TRBV2|TRBJ2-3
CASRRGLAATSTDTQYF
TGTGCCAGCAGGAGGGGACTAGCGGCGACTAGCACAGATACGCAGTATTTT
>-|-|TRBV4-1|TRBJ1-3
CASSLRREGHSGNTIYF
TGCGCCAGCAGCCTCCGACGTGAGGGCCACTCTGGAAACACCATATATTTT
>-|TRBD1|TRBV6-5|TRBJ1-3
CASSYSTGPGNTIYF
TGTGCCAGCAGTTACTCGACAGGGCCTGGAAACACCATATATTTT
>-|TRBD2|TRBV5-6|TRBJ2-5
CASVEAGGPRETQYF
TGTGCCAGCGTGGAGGCGGGGGGGCCTCGGGAGACCCAGTACTTC
>-|-|TRBV4-1|TRBJ2-7
CASSQAPGLEQYF
TGCGCCAGCAGCCAAGCTCCAGGGCTCGAGCAGTACTTC
>-|TRBD1|TRBV7-2|TRBJ1-2
CASSTDRGLSRDYGYTF
TGTGCCAGCAGCACGGACAGGGGGCTTTCCCGGGACTATGGCTACACCTTC
>-|-|TRBV11-2|TRBJ2-5
CASSPEVIKAGPPETQYF
TGTGCCAGCAGCCCAGAGGTCATTAAAGCGGGCCCGCCGGAGACCCAGTACTTC
>many|-|TRBV3-1/TRBV3-2|TRBJ1-2
CASSQDRVSSGYGYTF
TGTGCCAGCAGCCAAGATCGGGTTTCCTCGGGCTATGGCTACACCTTC
>-|-|TRBV5-1|TRBJ1-1
CASSPTRQFTEAFF
TGCGCCAGCAGCCCCACCCGACAGTTCACTGAAGCTTTCTTT
>once|-|TRBV29-1|TRBJ2-7
CSVSGAASYEQYF
TGCAGCGTTAGTGGGGCAGCGAGCTACGAGCAGTACTTC
>once|-|TRBV28|TRBJ1-3
CASREQGSGNTIYF
TGTGCCAGCAGGGAACAGGGATCTGGAAACACCATATATTTT
>-|TRBD1|TRBV29-1|TRBJ1-1
CSVEDRGRVTEAFF
TGCAGCGTTGAAGACAGGGGGCGGGTCACTGAAGCTTTCTTT
>once|TRBD2|TRBV11-2|TRBJ2-1
CASSLVGGGTYNEQFF
TGTGCCAGCAGCTTAGTCGGGGGGGGAACCTACAATGAGCAGTTCTTC
>once|TRBD2|TRBV7-9|TRBJ2-5
CASSLPRAGSLQETQYF
TGTGCCAGCAGCTTACCAAGAGCGGGGTCCTTACAAGAGACCCAGTACTTC
>-|TRBD2|TRBV10-1|TRBJ2-3
CASSDLAGDRDTQYF
TGCGCCAGCAGTGACCTAGCGGGGGATAGAGATACGCAGTATTTT
>-|-|TRBV6-5|TRBJ2-1
CASRITGSSYNEQFF
TGTGCCAGCAGGATAACCGGGAGCTCCTACAATGAGCAGTTCTTC
>few|-|TRBV2|TRBJ2-1
CASSELQGFYNEQFF
TGTGCCAGCAGTGAGCTACAGGGATTCTACAATGAGCAGTTCTTC
>-|TRBD1|TRBV7-2|TRBJ2-1
CASRTGPTSYNEQFF
TGTGCCAGCAGGACAGGGCCGACCTCCTACAATGAGCAGTTCTTC
>-|-|TRBV29-1|TRBJ2-3
CSVPQLAGSVADTQYF
TGCAGCGTTCCCCAGCTGGCGGGGAGTGTTGCAGATACGCAGTATTTT
>-|TRBD2|TRBV5-1|TRBJ2-2
CASSLASGGNTGELFF
TGCGCCAGCAGCTTGGCCAGCGGGGGAAACACCGGGGAGCTGTTTTTT
>-|-|TRBV9|TRBJ1-1
CASSQQQGTEAFF
TGTGCCAGCAGTCAACAACAGGGCACTGAAGCTTTCTTT
>-|-|TRBV5-8|TRBJ1-3
CASSPRNTIYF
TGTGCCAGCAGCCCCAGGAACACCATATATTTT
>few|TRBD1|TRBV29-1|TRBJ1-1
CSVGGQGQTEAFF
TGCAGCGTGGGGGGACAGGGCCAGACTGAAGCTTTCTTT
>-|-|TRBV6-5|TRBJ2-3
CATKAGASTDTQYF
TGTGCCACTAAGGCGGGGGCCTCCACAGATACGCAGTATTTT
>-|TRBD2|TRBV2|TRBJ2-1
CASKFGLAGNNEQFF
TGTGCCAGCAAGTTCGGACTAGCGGGGAACAATGAGCAGTTCTTC
>-|TRBD1|TRBV3-1/TRBV3-2|TRBJ2-2
CASRDYRGPNTGELFF
TGTGCCAGCAGGGACTACAGGGGGCCCAACACCGGGGAGCTGTTTTTT
>-|-|TRBV3-1/TRBV3-2|TRBJ2-5
CASSQGSGAHQETQYF
TGTGCCAGCAGCCAAGGGTCGGGAGCGCACCAAGAGACCCAGTACTTC
>-|TRBD1|TRBV18|TRBJ1-5
CASSLTGTNQPQHF
TGTGCCAGCTCACTGACAGGGACCAATCAGCCCCAGCATTTT
>-|TRBD1|TRBV30|TRBJ1-5
CAWSVNRGPNQPQHF
TGTGCCTGGAGTGTGAACAGGGGCCCCAATCAGCCCCAGCATTTT
>-|-|TRBV27|TRBJ2-3
CASSLSLRSPTDTQYF
TGTGCCAGCAGTTTATCGCTGCGGAGCCCCACAGATACGCAGTATTTT
>few|-|TRBV29-1|TRBJ1-3
CSTKGGPHSGNTIYF
TGCAGCACGAAAGGGGGACCGCACTCTGGAAACACCATATATTTT
>-|-|TRBV28|TRBJ1-6
CASTQAQLNSPLHF
TGTGCCAGCACCCAGGCACAATTAAATTCACCCCTCCACTTT
>few|TRBD2|TRBV5-1|TRBJ2-7
CASSLYSGAIYEQYF
TGCGCCAGCAGCTTGTATAGCGGGGCCATATACGAGCAGTACTTC
>-|TRBD1|TRBV7-9|TRBJ1-4
CASSAQGATNEKLFF
TGTGCCAGCAGCGCACAGGGGGCAACTAATGAAAAACTGTTTTTT
>-|-|TRBV30|TRBJ1-5
CAWSKAGLQPQHF
TGTGCCTGGAGTAAGGCAGGCCTACAGCCCCAGCATTTT
>-|-|TRBV15|TRBJ1-5
CATSLGGRLRNQPQHF
TGTGCCACCAGCCTGGGGGGAAGGTTAAGGAATCAGCCCCAGCATTTT
>-|-|TRBV28|TRBJ1-6
CASSRYRVSSYNSPLHF
TGTGCCAGCAGTCGATACAGGGTGAGCTCCTATAATTCACCCCTCCACTTT
>-|TRBD2|TRBV5-6|TRBJ2-3
CASSSLSSGGTDTQYF
TGTGCCAGCAGCTCCTTAAGTAGCGGGGGCACAGATACGCAGTATTTT
>-|-|TRBV15|TRBJ2-1
CATSRDVEGAAYNEQFF
TGTGCCACCAGCAGAGATGTGGAGGGGGCCGCCTACAATGAGCAGTTCTTC
>-|-|TRBV7-9|TRBJ2-2
CASSLGANTGELFF
TGTGCCAGCAGCTTAGGGGCTAACACCGGGGAGCTGTTTTTT
>many|-|TRBV21-1|TRBJ1-5
CASTGPFLTGRNQPQHF
TGTGCCAGCACCGGTCCGTTCTTGACAGGGCGAAATCAGCCCCAGCATTTT
>once|-|TRBV28|TRBJ1-6
CASTRGFYNSPLHF
TGTGCCAGTACCAGGGGATTCTATAATTCACCCCTCCACTTT